The 30 T cell receptor beta chains below all came from one sample that was sequenced in a study of shared clonotypes between healthy human individuals. Sequencing used immunoSEQ multiplex PCR; TCRdb keeps in-frame clones, though not all of them. Among about 1 million clones listed, about 75% were seen once. The sequenced material came from memory CD4+ T cells sorted from blood. Regarding subset: CD45RA-negative fraction. The origin of the receptors is a man aged 18 to 35 in good health.

This clone was observed many times. The J gene is TRBJ2-3, the V gene TRBV4-2; tentatively, D is TRBD2 (5 bases). Germline CDR1 and CDR2: LGHNA and YNFKEQ. Trimming took off 0 bases at V and 4 bases at J, with 14 bases between the two ends. The length of the CDR3 is 16 residues. The CDR3 bases are TGTGCCAGCAGCCAAGACGGCCGCGGGCCATCAGATACGCAGTATTTT. It is translated as CASSQDGRGPSDTQYF.

The gene calls are TRBV7-2 and TRBJ2-1; TRBD2 is a possible D gene (6 bases). CDR1 SGHTA and CDR2 FQGNSA come from the germline V gene. With 5 bases removed from V and 8 bases from J, the gap between germline ends came to 16 bases. The CDR3 sequence is 14 residues long. This CDR3 reads CASSPQLAPHEQFF. The CDR3 DNA sequence: TGTGCCAGCAGCCCCCAACTAGCCCCGCATGAGCAGTTCTTC.

This clone was seen repeatedly, ten times or more. V usage is TRBV28 and J usage is TRBJ1-6, with TRBD1 identical over 8 bases. Germline loops: CDR1 MDHEN, CDR2 SYDVKM. The CDR3 runs 15 residues. The V segment lost 7 bases and the J segment 7 bases; nucleotides outside the gene matches: 9. CDR3 bases: TGTGCCAGCACCTCAGGGGGCGCGGAGAATTCACCCCTCCACTTT. Amino acids: CASTSGGAENSPLHF. Together with reference TRBV28 and TRBJ1-6, the CDR3 gives the full variable domain: DVKVTQSSRYLVKRTGEKVFLECVQDMDHENMFWYRQDPGLGLRLIYFSYDVKMKEKGDIPEGYSVSREKKERFSLILESASTNQTSMYLCASTSGGAENSPLHFGNGTRLTVT.

V gene TRBV4-3 combines with J gene TRBJ2-7; D may be TRBD2 (6 bases). The CDR3 covers 17 residues. The ends were cut back, 2 bases at V and 0 bases at J, with 17 bases in the middle. CDR1 and CDR2 (germline): LGHNA, YSLEER. The CDR3 bases are TGCGCCAGCAGCCAATATTTGGAGGGGTTGGGCTCCTACGAGCAGTACTTC. Encoded protein: CASSQYLEGLGSYEQYF.

This sequence joins TRBV4-1 and TRBJ2-7; D possibly corresponds to TRBD2 (5 bases). CDR3 length equals 15 residues. Trimming stripped 2 bases from V and 0 bases from J, with 11 bases between. The germline CDR1 and CDR2 sequences are MGHRA and YSYEKL. CDR3 sequence: CASSQRLLTSYEQYF. CDR3 DNA sequence: TGCGCCAGCAGCCAAAGACTATTGACCTCCTACGAGCAGTACTTC.

The chain carries TRBV7-2 and TRBJ1-1, with a tentative D call TRBD1 (5 bases). This CDR3 is built from 16 residues. Germline CDR1 and CDR2: SGHTA and FQGNSA. The V gene lost 5 bases and the J gene lost 0 bases, with 16 bases spanning the gap. For the CDR3, the DNA is TGTGCCAGCAGCACACTTTCAGGGATAATGAACACTGAAGCTTTCTTT. Translation gives CASSTLSGIMNTEAFF.

To note about this clone: At one end the junction does not follow the germline gene, possibly because of a read error. Additional DNA sequences in this sample encode the identical CDR3. The J gene is TRBJ1-5, the V gene TRBV19; D is uncertain. Germline CDR1 is LNHDA and CDR2 is SQIVND (reference sequence). The length of the CDR3 is 13 residues. The CDR3 region has the DNA TGTGCCAGTAGTGTAGACGGAAATCAGCCCCAGCATTTT. Its protein product is CASSVDGNQPQHF.

This CDR3 is CASSSKLRLSPGELFF. The CDR3 region has the DNA TGCGCCAGCAGCTCAAAACTCCGACTTAGCCCAGGGGAGCTGTTTTTT. V is TRBV5-1 and J is TRBJ2-2; D remains unclear. Between the trimmed V and J ends, which lost 3 bases and 8 bases, there was a span of 20 bases. Germline CDR1 reads SGHRS; CDR2 reads YFSETQ. This CDR3 is 16 amino acids long.

The genes are TRBV6-1 and TRBJ1-4; no definite D call. The CDR3 consists of 11 residues. The ends were cut back, 1 base at V and 15 bases at J, with 9 bases in the middle. The germline gives CDR1 MNHNS, CDR2 SASEGT. CDR3 sequence reads: CASSEEYLVFF. The CDR3 region has the DNA TGTGCCAGCAGTGAAGAGTACTTAGTGTTTTTT.

This clone was observed a handful of times. The chain uses TRBV5-1 and TRBJ2-2, with 9 positions matching TRBD2. Germline trimming cut 1 base from V and 5 bases from J; bases unmatched to any gene: 3. In germline, CDR1 is SGHRS, CDR2 YFSETQ. The CDR3 extends over 15 amino acids. The CDR3 here is CASSLSSGETGELFF. In DNA, the CDR3 is TGCGCCAGCAGCTTGTCTAGCGGGGAGACCGGGGAGCTGTTTTTT.

The chain links TRBV7-9 to TRBJ2-7; D unresolved. V shed 2 bases and J shed 4 bases, with 15 bases lying between them. The germline V gene has CDR1 SEHNR and CDR2 FQNEAQ (reference sequence). CDR3 length equals 15 residues. Written as DNA, the CDR3 is TGTGCCAGCAGCTTATCGTACGGCAGGTCGTACGAGCAGTACTTC. Amino acid sequence: CASSLSYGRSYEQYF.

Remarks on this clone: Other DNA sequences in the sample encode the same CDR3. CDR3 in amino acids: CATSRGGQGNTEAFF. CDR3 in DNA: TGTGCCACCAGCAGAGGGGGACAGGGGAACACTGAAGCTTTCTTT. The gene calls are TRBV15 and TRBJ1-1, with 9 nucleotides matching TRBD1. This CDR3 is built from 15 residues. The germline CDR1 and CDR2 sequences are LNHNV and YYDKDF (reference sequence). The V and J ends lost 1 base and 1 base, in that order; junction bases with no gene match: 1.

This chain uses TRBV5-1 with TRBJ2-7; the D call may be TRBD1 or TRBD2 (7 bases each). Trimming removed 4 bases at V and 4 bases at J, with 15 bases between. CDR3 length: 14 residues. Per germline, CDR1 SGHRS and CDR2 YFSETQ. The CDR3 DNA is TGCGCCAGCAGCGGGAGGGACAGATTATACGAGCAGTACTTC. This sequence encodes CASSGRDRLYEQYF.

Regarding this clone: This is likely an artifact of a read error, given a far larger clone one base away. The V and J genes are TRBV5-1 and TRBJ1-2, with TRBD1 as a possible D gene (5 bases). Germline V gives CDR1 SGHRS, CDR2 YFSETQ. This CDR3 is built from 13 residues. Here the CDR3 DNA reads TGCACCAGCAGCTTGGGGCCGGGAAATGGCTACACCTTC. Translating it yields CTSSLGPGNGYTF. The full variable domain, with the rest looked up from reference TRBV5-1 and TRBJ1-2, is KAGVTQTPRYLIKTRGQQVTLSCSPISGHRSVSWYQQTPGQGLQFLFEYFSETQRNKGNFPGRFSGRQFSNSRSEMNVSTLELGDSALYLCTSSLGPGNGYTFGSGTRLTVV.

V usage is TRBV5-1 and J usage is TRBJ2-2; 10 nucleotides line up with TRBD1. The germline gives CDR1 SGHRS, CDR2 YFSETQ. The CDR3 covers 17 residues. The V and J ends lost 3 bases and 6 bases, in that order; junction bases with no gene match: 11. In nucleotides, the CDR3 is TGCGCCAGCAGCTCGTTCCGGGACAGGGGACCTCCCGGGGAGCTGTTTTTT. Residues: CASSSFRDRGPPGELFF.

The V gene is TRBV5-8, the J gene TRBJ1-1; perhaps TRBD1 as D (6 bases). Trimming removed 5 bases from V and 4 bases from J, with 12 bases in between. This CDR3 has 13 amino acids. Germline V lookup: CDR1 SGHTS, CDR2 YDEGEE. In DNA, the CDR3 is TGTGCCAGCAGGAGGAGACAGGCCACTGAAGCTTTCTTT. This translates into CASRRRQATEAFF.

V gene TRBV11-2 combines with J gene TRBJ1-4; possibly TRBD1 for D (6 bases). CDR1 is SGHAT and CDR2 is FQNNGV in the germline V gene. The CDR3 runs 15 residues. The germline V and J ends were trimmed by 3 bases and 3 bases, with 11 bases remaining between them. This CDR3 is CASSLVGQSNEKLFF. The CDR3 DNA sequence: TGTGCCAGCAGCTTGGTCGGACAGTCTAATGAAAAACTGTTTTTT.

The V call is TRBV2, the J call TRBJ2-3; 7 positions match TRBD2. CDR1 and CDR2 from the germline V gene are SNHLY and FYNNEI. The CDR3 runs to 15 residues. The ends lost 0 bases at V and 4 bases at J; junction bases unmatched: 4. Here the CDR3 reads CASSEAGGRSDTQYF. The CDR3 nucleotides read TGTGCCAGCAGTGAAGCGGGGGGGAGGTCAGATACGCAGTATTTT. The variable domain in full, completed from reference TRBV2 and TRBJ2-3, reads EPEVTQTPSHQVTQMGQEVILRCVPISNHLYFYWYRQILGQKVEFLVSFYNNEISEKSEIFDDQFSVERPDGSNFTLKIRSTKLEDSAMYFCASSEAGGRSDTQYFGPGTRLTVL.

The chain employs TRBV14 and TRBJ2-5; 9 nucleotides line up with TRBD2. Germline CDR1 and CDR2: SGHDN and FVKESK. This CDR3 region has 15 residues. Germline trimming cut 4 bases from V and 5 bases from J; bases unmatched to any gene: 8. Here the CDR3 DNA reads TGTGCCAGCAGCCGGCAGCGGGGGGCCTGGGAGACCCAGTACTTC. It encodes CASSRQRGAWETQYF. Full variable domain (outside the CDR3, taken from reference TRBV14 and TRBJ2-5): EAGVTQFPSHSVIEKGQTVTLRCDPISGHDNLYWYRRVMGKEIKFLLHFVKESKQDESGMPNNRFLAERTGGTYSTLKVQPAELEDSGVYFCASSRQRGAWETQYFGPGTRLLVL.

V usage is TRBV10-3 and J usage is TRBJ1-5, with a tentative D call TRBD1 (6 bases). The germline CDR1 and CDR2 sequences are ENHRY and SYGVKD. This CDR3 contains 16 residues. V gave up 0 bases and J gave up 0 bases, with 9 bases separating them. The CDR3 loop is CAISESGGNSNQPQHF. The CDR3 nucleotides read TGTGCCATCAGTGAGTCTGGGGGCAATAGCAATCAGCCCCAGCATTTT.

The chain recombines TRBV6-6 with TRBJ2-7, with unresolved D. The CDR3 loop spans 15 amino acids. Trimming took 2 bases from V and 0 from J, leaving 11 bases between them. Germline lookup yields CDR1 MNHNY and CDR2 SVGAGI (reference sequence). The CDR3 DNA reads TGTGCCAGCAGTTACAGGCGTGACTCCTCCTACGAGCAGTACTTC. It encodes CASSYRRDSSYEQYF.

The chain has TRBV19 and TRBJ1-2; the D is unclear. CDR3 length: 16 residues. Trimming took 5 bases from V and 8 from J, leaving 24 bases between them. Germline V CDR1 and CDR2: LNHDA, SQIVND (reference sequence). CDR3 nucleotide sequence: TGTGCCAGTAGTCCGCTCGACGGGGTGTTGCCCCTCGGCTACACCTTC. It specifies CASSPLDGVLPLGYTF.

This clone was observed a handful of times. The chain recombines TRBV2 with TRBJ1-6, with 9 bases aligning to TRBD1. Germline loops: CDR1 SNHLY, CDR2 FYNNEI. The V gene end was trimmed by 8 bases and the J gene end by 7 bases; junction bases not matched to a gene: 3. This CDR3 is 13 amino acids long. The CDR3: CASRTGENSPLHF. In DNA, the CDR3 is TGTGCCAGCCGGACAGGGGAAAATTCACCCCTCCACTTT. The variable domain in full, completed from reference TRBV2 and TRBJ1-6, reads EPEVTQTPSHQVTQMGQEVILRCVPISNHLYFYWYRQILGQKVEFLVSFYNNEISEKSEIFDDQFSVERPDGSNFTLKIRSTKLEDSAMYFCASRTGENSPLHFGNGTRLTVT.

A remark on this clone: One end of the junction varies from germline; a read error may be responsible. The rearrangement links TRBV6-5 to TRBJ1-2; the match to TRBD1 covers 8 bases. The CDR3 is 11 residues long. From germline, CDR1 is MNHEY and CDR2 SVGAGI. The CDR3 protein is CASGRTGWLIF. The CDR3 bases are TGTGCCAGCGGTAGGACAGGGTGGTTGATCTTC.

The genes are TRBV6-1 and TRBJ1-5; tentatively, D is TRBD1 (6 bases). With 8 bases removed from V and 6 bases from J, the gap between germline ends came to 20 bases. This CDR3 is 15 amino acids long. CDR1 is MNHNS, CDR2 SASEGT, per germline. CDR3 sequence reads: CASRAIGGASQPQHF. The CDR3 coding sequence is TGTGCCAGCCGCGCGATAGGGGGGGCAAGTCAGCCCCAGCATTTT.

This chain links TRBV5-1 with TRBJ1-1; D unclear. There are 15 residues in the CDR3. V lost 4 bases to trimming and J lost 0 bases, with 13 bases between them. Germline values: CDR1 SGHRS, CDR2 YFSETQ. The CDR3 sequence: CASSLNIGVNTEAFF. The CDR3 DNA follows: TGCGCCAGCAGCCTCAACATCGGGGTGAACACTGAAGCTTTCTTT.

This clone was detected only once. The chain is built from TRBV18 and TRBJ2-7, with D unclear. The CDR3 consists of 15 residues. V was clipped by 0 bases and J by 6 bases, with 15 bases between them. Germline CDR1 is KGHSH and CDR2 is LQKENI. The CDR3: CASSPPMGYTIEQYF. DNA of the CDR3: TGTGCCAGCTCACCACCCATGGGGTACACCATCGAGCAGTACTTC. The complete variable domain, with remaining parts taken from reference TRBV18 and TRBJ2-7, reads NAGVMQNPRHLVRRRGQEARLRCSPMKGHSHVYWYRQLPEEGLKFMVYLQKENIIDESGMPKERFSAEFPKEGPSILRIQQVVRGDSAAYFCASSPPMGYTIEQYFGPGTRLTVT.

The genes are TRBV5-4 and TRBJ2-3, with a possible D match to TRBD2 (7 bases). The ends were cut back, 3 bases at V and 0 bases at J, with 23 bases in the middle. From germline, CDR1 is SGHNT and CDR2 YYREEE (reference sequence). The CDR3 loop spans 19 amino acids. CDR3 coding DNA: TGTGCCAGCAGCTCCCCAGGGGCGGGGGTCCTTTCTAGCACAGATACGCAGTATTTT. Translation: CASSSPGAGVLSSTDTQYF.

This clone was seen only a few times. The identical CDR3 is also encoded by other nucleotide sequences in the sample. This chain joins TRBV19 and TRBJ2-7; D is unresolved. Trimming left V 4 bases short and J 0 bases short, with 10 bases between. Germline CDR1 is LNHDA and CDR2 is SQIVND (reference sequence). This CDR3 is 14 amino acids long. The CDR3 nucleotides are TGTGCCAGTAGTACAGCCCCAAGCTCCTACGAGCAGTACTTC. It codes for CASSTAPSSYEQYF.

The rearrangement uses TRBV7-2 and TRBJ1-3, with D unresolved. Germline V gives CDR1 SGHTA, CDR2 FQGNSA. Trimming removed 5 bases at V and 4 bases at J, with 15 bases between. CDR3 length equals 15 residues. As DNA, the CDR3 is TGTGCCAGCAGCCCTTCGACGCTCTCCGGAAACACCATATATTTT. Its translation: CASSPSTLSGNTIYF.